Given below is one T cell receptor beta chain in context. The data derive from a study of blood T cell repertoires in COVID-19. Patients from Seattle were sampled longitudinally, starting during active infection. The V gene's germline CDR1 is LGHNA and CDR2 YNFKEQ. The ends were cut back, 4 bases at V and 7 bases at J, with 11 bases in the middle. The CDR3 length is 12 residues. Data came from immunoSEQ multiplex PCR; TCRdb stores just in-frame clones and leaves some out. The sample contains fewer than 200,000 clones, under 95% of which appear only once. Source material: peripheral blood. The source is a man aged 18 to 35 with COVID-19, enrolled during active disease. J is TRBJ2-7 and V is TRBV4-2, with D hard to call. The CDR3 coding sequence is TGTGCCAGCAGCCCAAACGGAGTGGAGCAGTACTTC. Its translation: CASSPNGVEQYF.